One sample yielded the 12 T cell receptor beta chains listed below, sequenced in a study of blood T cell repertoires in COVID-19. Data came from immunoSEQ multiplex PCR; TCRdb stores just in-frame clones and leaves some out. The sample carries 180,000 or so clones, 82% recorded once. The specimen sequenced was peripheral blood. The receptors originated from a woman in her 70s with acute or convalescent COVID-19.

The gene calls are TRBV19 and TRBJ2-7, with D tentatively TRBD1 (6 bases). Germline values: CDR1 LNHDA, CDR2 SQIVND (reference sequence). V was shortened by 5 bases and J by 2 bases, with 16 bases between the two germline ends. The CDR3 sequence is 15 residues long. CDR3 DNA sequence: TGTGCCAGTAGTGTTTCCAGGGGAAGACCCTACGAGCAGTACTTC. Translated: CASSVSRGRPYEQYF. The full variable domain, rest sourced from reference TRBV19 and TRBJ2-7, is DGGITQSPKYLFRKEGQNVTLSCEQNLNHDAMYWYRQDPGQGLRLIYYSQIVNDFQKGDIAEGYSVSREKKESFPLTVTSAQKNPTAFYLCASSVSRGRPYEQYFGPGTRLTVT.

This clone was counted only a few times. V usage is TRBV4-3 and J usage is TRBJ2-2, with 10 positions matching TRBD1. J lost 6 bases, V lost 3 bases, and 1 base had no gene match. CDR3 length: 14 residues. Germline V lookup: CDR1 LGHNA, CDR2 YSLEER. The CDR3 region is CASSHGTGAGELFF. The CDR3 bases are TGCGCCAGCAGCCATGGGACAGGGGCCGGGGAGCTGTTTTTT.

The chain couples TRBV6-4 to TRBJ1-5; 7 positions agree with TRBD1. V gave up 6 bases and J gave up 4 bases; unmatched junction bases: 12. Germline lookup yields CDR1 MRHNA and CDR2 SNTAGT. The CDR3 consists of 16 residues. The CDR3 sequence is CASSPPTGALNQPQHF. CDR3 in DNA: TGTGCCAGCAGCCCACCTACAGGGGCTCTAAATCAGCCCCAGCATTTT.

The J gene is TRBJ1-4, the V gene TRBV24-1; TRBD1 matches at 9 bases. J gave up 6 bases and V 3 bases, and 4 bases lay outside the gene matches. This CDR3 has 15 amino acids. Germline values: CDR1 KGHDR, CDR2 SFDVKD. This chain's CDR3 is CATSDGGTGYEKLFF. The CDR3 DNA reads TGTGCCACCAGTGATGGAGGGACAGGGTATGAAAAACTGTTTTTT.

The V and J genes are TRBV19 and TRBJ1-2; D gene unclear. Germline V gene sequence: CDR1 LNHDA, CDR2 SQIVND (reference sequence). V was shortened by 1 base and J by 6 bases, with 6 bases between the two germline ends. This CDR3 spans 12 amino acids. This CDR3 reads CASSIGPDGYTF. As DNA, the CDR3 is TGTGCCAGTAGTATAGGGCCAGATGGCTACACCTTC.

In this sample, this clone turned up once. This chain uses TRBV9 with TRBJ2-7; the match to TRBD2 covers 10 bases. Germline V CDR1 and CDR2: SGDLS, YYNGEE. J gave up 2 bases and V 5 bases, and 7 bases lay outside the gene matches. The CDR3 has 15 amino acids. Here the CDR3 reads CASSSSGSPTYEQYF. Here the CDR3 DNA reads TGTGCCAGCAGTTCTAGCGGGAGCCCGACCTACGAGCAGTACTTC. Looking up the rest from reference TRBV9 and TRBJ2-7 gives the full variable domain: DSGVTQTPKHLITATGQRVTLRCSPRSGDLSVYWYQQSLDQGLQFLIQYYNGEERAKGNILERFSAQQFPDLHSELNLSSLELGDSALYFCASSSSGSPTYEQYFGPGTRLTVT.

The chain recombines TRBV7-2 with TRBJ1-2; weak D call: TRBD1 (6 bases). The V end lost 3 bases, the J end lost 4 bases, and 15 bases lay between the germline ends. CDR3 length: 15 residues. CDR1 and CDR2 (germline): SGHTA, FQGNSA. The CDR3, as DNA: TGTGCCAGCAGCTTCGCAGGGGCCCGGGGCTATGGCTACACCTTC. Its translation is CASSFAGARGYGYTF.

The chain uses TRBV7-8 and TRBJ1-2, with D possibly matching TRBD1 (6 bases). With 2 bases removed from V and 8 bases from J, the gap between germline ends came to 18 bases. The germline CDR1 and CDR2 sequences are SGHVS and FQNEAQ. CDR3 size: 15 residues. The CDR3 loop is CASSLMGTPPGGYTF. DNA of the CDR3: TGTGCCAGCAGCTTAATGGGGACACCTCCGGGGGGCTACACCTTC.

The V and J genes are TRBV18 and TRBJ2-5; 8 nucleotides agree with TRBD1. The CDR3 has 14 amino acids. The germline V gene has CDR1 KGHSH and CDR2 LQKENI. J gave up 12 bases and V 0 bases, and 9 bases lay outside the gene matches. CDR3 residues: CASSPPTGAREEYF. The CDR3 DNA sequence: TGTGCCAGCTCACCACCGACAGGGGCAAGAGAGGAGTACTTC. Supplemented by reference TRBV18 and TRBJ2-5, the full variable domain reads NAGVMQNPRHLVRRRGQEARLRCSPMKGHSHVYWYRQLPEEGLKFMVYLQKENIIDESGMPKERFSAEFPKEGPSILRIQQVVRGDSAAYFCASSPPTGAREEYFGPGTRLLVL.

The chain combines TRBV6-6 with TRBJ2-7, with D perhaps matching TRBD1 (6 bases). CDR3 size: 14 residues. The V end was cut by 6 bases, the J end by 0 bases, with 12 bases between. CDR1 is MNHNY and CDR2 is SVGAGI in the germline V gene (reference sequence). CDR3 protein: CASRRDTSSYEQYF. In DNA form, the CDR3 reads TGTGCCAGCAGACGGGACACTAGCTCCTACGAGCAGTACTTC.

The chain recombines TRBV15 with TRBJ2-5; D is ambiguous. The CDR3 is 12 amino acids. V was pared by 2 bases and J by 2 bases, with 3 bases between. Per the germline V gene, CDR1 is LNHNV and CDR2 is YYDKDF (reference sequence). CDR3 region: CATSRLQETQYF. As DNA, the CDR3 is TGTGCCACCAGCAGACTACAAGAGACCCAGTACTTC.

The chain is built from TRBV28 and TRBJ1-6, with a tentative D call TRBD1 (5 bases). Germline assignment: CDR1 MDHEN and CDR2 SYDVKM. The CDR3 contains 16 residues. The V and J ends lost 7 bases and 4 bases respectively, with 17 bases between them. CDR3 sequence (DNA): TGTGCCAGCATTCTACGGGGGTCGGGGTATAATTCACCCCTCCACTTT. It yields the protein CASILRGSGYNSPLHF.